The next 11 T cell receptor beta chains were all read from a single sample in a study of T cells in Graves' hyperthyroidism and ophthalmopathy. The source material, RNA transcripts, was used to amplify TCR beta CDR3 regions. The HTBI set primed first-round TCR CDR3 RT-PCR. MiXCR, applied by TCRdb to the multiplex PCR reads, yields one record per CDR3 protein. This sample has over 500,000 distinct CDR3 sequences, with roughly 15% found just once. Sequencing input: blood. The source is a woman under 40 with Graves' ophthalmopathy.

The rearrangement links TRBV27 to TRBJ2-7, with TRBD1 identical over 8 bases. V shed 5 bases and J 3 bases; nucleotides not matched to a gene: 9. This CDR3 region has 15 residues. The V gene's germline CDR1 is MNHEY and CDR2 SMNVEV (reference sequence). The CDR3 nucleotides read TGTGCCAGCAGTAAACAGGGGGGTAAATTCTACGAGCAGTACTTC. Translation: CASSKQGGKFYEQYF.

This clonotype has a count of ten or more. This CDR3 reads CSVEPPPGRDFLDTQYF. The CDR3 region has the DNA TGCAGCGTTGAACCCCCCCCGGGCAGGGATTTTCTAGATACGCAGTATTTT. The chain is built from TRBV29-1 and TRBJ2-3, with D perhaps matching TRBD1 (5 bases). Germline V gene data show CDR1 as SQVTM and CDR2 as ANQGSEA. Deletions cut 2 bases from V and 5 bases from J, with 23 bases between. The CDR3 spans 17 residues.

This clonotype was seen repeatedly, ten times or more. The rearrangement joins TRBV28 to TRBJ1-1; D is unclear. V lost 1 base to trimming and J lost 4 bases, with 4 bases between them. The CDR3 runs to 12 residues. Looked up from germline, CDR1 is MDHEN and CDR2 is SYDVKM. As DNA, the CDR3 is TGTGCCAGCAGTTTATCTAGCACTGAAGCTTTCTTT. Amino acids: CASSLSSTEAFF.

The chain combines TRBV12-3 or TRBV12-4 with TRBJ1-4, with D possibly being TRBD1 (5 bases). The CDR3 has 14 residues. V was cut by 2 bases and J by 5 bases, with 9 bases left in between. The CDR3 coding sequence is TGTGCCAGCAGTTTATCGGCAGGGAATGAAAAACTGTTTTTT. Encoded protein: CASSLSAGNEKLFF.

The J gene is TRBJ1-4, the V gene TRBV28; 7 nucleotides line up with TRBD1. Losses at the gene ends were 4 bases for V and 5 bases for J; bases not matched to a gene: 10. Per germline, CDR1 MDHEN and CDR2 SYDVKM. CDR3 length: 16 amino acids. CDR3 DNA sequence: TGTGCCAGCAGTTCCCCCGACAGGGTTGGAAATGAAAAACTGTTTTTT. Encoded protein: CASSSPDRVGNEKLFF. The variable domain in full, completed from reference TRBV28 and TRBJ1-4, reads DVKVTQSSRYLVKRTGEKVFLECVQDMDHENMFWYRQDPGLGLRLIYFSYDVKMKEKGDIPEGYSVSREKKERFSLILESASTNQTSMYLCASSSPDRVGNEKLFFGSGTQLSVL.

This rearrangement joins TRBV20-1 to TRBJ2-7; 8 nucleotides align to TRBD2. CDR3 length: 14 amino acids. V shed 5 bases, J shed 2 bases, and the junction held 8 bases outside the gene matches. Germline CDR1 is DFQATT and CDR2 is SNEGSKA (reference sequence). CDR3 sequence (DNA): TGCAGTGCTCCAACTAGCGGTCTAACCTACGAGCAGTACTTC. Translated: CSAPTSGLTYEQYF.

This clonotype was seen repeatedly, ten times or more. The chain uses TRBV7-6 and TRBJ2-1; D may be TRBD1 (5 bases). V was clipped by 2 bases and J by 9 bases, with 20 bases between them. This CDR3 spans 16 amino acids. Germline V lookup: CDR1 SGHVS, CDR2 FNYEAQ. The CDR3 protein is CASSLSGQGRVGEQFF. Here the CDR3 DNA reads TGTGCCAGCAGCTTAAGTGGGCAGGGCAGGGTAGGTGAGCAGTTCTTC.

The V and J genes are TRBV7-3 and TRBJ1-1, with D maybe TRBD1 (6 bases). This CDR3 comprises 14 residues. Germline V gene sequence: CDR1 SGHTA, CDR2 FQGTGA. V lost 1 base and J 7 bases, leaving 13 bases between the germline ends. The CDR3 spells CASSLRQAGSEAFF. The CDR3, as DNA: TGTGCCAGCAGCTTAAGACAGGCTGGTAGTGAAGCTTTCTTT.

This clonotype was counted ten times or more. The chain carries TRBV7-8 and TRBJ2-3; D not resolved. The germline V gene encodes CDR1 SGHVS and CDR2 FQNEAQ. Trimming shortened V by 3 bases and J by 2 bases, and 18 bases separated the two germline ends. CDR3 length: 17 amino acids. CDR3 region: CASSFPPYREPTDTQYF. The CDR3 nucleotides read TGTGCCAGCAGCTTCCCTCCGTACAGAGAACCCACAGATACGCAGTATTTT. Variable domain in full (rest from reference TRBV7-8 and TRBJ2-3): GAGVSQSPRYKVAKRGQDVALRCDPISGHVSLFWYQQALGQGPEFLTYFQNEAQLDKSGLPSDRFFAERPEGSVSTLKIQRTQQEDSAVYLCASSFPPYREPTDTQYFGPGTRLTVL.

This clonotype was seen ten or more times. The genes are TRBV28 and TRBJ1-3, with D unclear. This CDR3 region has 14 residues. V was shortened by 4 bases and J by 8 bases, with 15 bases between the two germline ends. The germline CDR1 and CDR2 sequences are MDHEN and SYDVKM. The chain's CDR3 is CASSSLSAADTIYF. CDR3 in DNA: TGTGCCAGCAGTTCCCTCTCTGCGGCGGACACCATATATTTT.

This clonotype was counted only a few times. This chain joins TRBV5-1 and TRBJ2-1; 7 nucleotides line up with TRBD2. This CDR3 comprises 14 residues. Germline V gene data show CDR1 as SGHRS and CDR2 as YFSETQ. The J segment lost 4 bases and the V segment lost 3 bases, leaving 4 bases of the junction unmatched. DNA for the CDR3: TGCGCCAGCAGCTCCGGACTAGTTTACAATGAGCAGTTCTTC. As protein: CASSSGLVYNEQFF.